The 29 T cell receptor beta chains listed next were all sequenced from one sample in a study of T cell repertoires in cytomegalovirus infection (dated by TCRdb to between 2018 and 2020). The instrument given in TCRdb is Illumina HiSeq 1500. TCRdb reran the public reads through fastp at Q25 and MiXCR, keeping productive beta chains. Rows matching on CDR3 protein sequence are summarized as one entry with the most common DNA and genes. For this sample the table gives roughly 720,000 distinct CDR3 sequences, of which 35% were detected only once. Of the sample, 2.8% falls within the top ten clones. The sample was PBMCs. All receptors derive from a human donor in good health (CMV status not recorded). Some clones in this sample may be carry-over from other donors' samples.

J is TRBJ1-5 and V is TRBV7-9, with 9 bases aligning to TRBD1. V lost 1 base, J lost 5 bases, and 3 bases stayed unmatched. The CDR3 contains 15 residues. From germline, CDR1 is SEHNR and CDR2 FQNEAQ (reference sequence). The CDR3, as DNA: TGTGCCAGCAGCTTAGGGGGACAGGGTCATCAGCCCCAGCATTTT. It is translated as CASSLGGQGHQPQHF.

The V gene is TRBV27, the J gene TRBJ1-6; 11 nucleotides agree with TRBD1. The germline CDR1 and CDR2 sequences are MNHEY and SMNVEV (reference sequence). The CDR3 contains 15 residues. J was trimmed by 9 bases and V by 5 bases; bases with no gene match: 6. The CDR3: CASSRPGQGGSPLHF. Written as DNA, the CDR3 is TGTGCCAGCAGTCGTCCGGGACAGGGGGGTTCACCCCTCCACTTT.

The chain has TRBV10-3 and TRBJ2-3; D may be TRBD2 (6 bases). V shed 3 bases and J shed 2 bases, with 15 bases lying between them. The germline V gene has CDR1 ENHRY and CDR2 SYGVKD. The CDR3 has 16 residues. CDR3 nucleotide sequence: TGTGCCATCAGTGATATCCGGGACTTATACACAGATACGCAGTATTTT. Translated, it gives CAISDIRDLYTDTQYF.

This chain's CDR3 is CASSPTGGPYGYTF. DNA of the CDR3: TGTGCCAGCAGTCCGACAGGGGGGCCCTATGGCTACACCTTC. V and J are TRBV6-5 and TRBJ1-2, with TRBD1 identical over 9 bases. The germline gives CDR1 MNHEY, CDR2 SVGAGI. With V trimmed by 5 bases and J by 4 bases, 5 bases remained unmatched. This CDR3 contains 14 residues.

This clonotype was detected ten times or more. The rearrangement links TRBV7-3 to TRBJ2-1; D possibly uses TRBD1 or TRBD2 (6 bases each). CDR3 length equals 14 residues. Germline V gene sequence: CDR1 SGHTA, CDR2 FQGTGA. V lost 5 bases and J 8 bases, leaving 16 bases between the germline ends. The CDR3: CASSPFIGGHEQFF. In DNA form, the CDR3 reads TGTGCCAGCAGCCCCTTTATAGGGGGGCATGAGCAGTTCTTC.

V is TRBV10-3 and J is TRBJ1-6; TRBD1 matches at 7 bases. Germline CDR1 is ENHRY and CDR2 is SYGVKD. The CDR3 runs to 17 residues. V was pared by 6 bases and J by 4 bases, with 12 bases of the junction left unmatched. The CDR3 region has the DNA TGTGCCATCAGCCTGAAAAACAGGGGCGGTTATAATTCACCCCTCCACTTT. It encodes CAISLKNRGGYNSPLHF.

Only a few counts were recorded for this clonotype. The chain is built from TRBV7-9 and TRBJ1-2, with 8 bases aligning to TRBD1. V shed 5 bases, J shed 2 bases, and the junction held 7 bases outside the gene matches. This CDR3 contains 15 residues. Germline values: CDR1 SEHNR, CDR2 FQNEAQ (reference sequence). For the CDR3, the DNA is TGTGCCAGCAGCCCACAGGGGGGAGGGAACTATGGCTACACCTTC. As protein: CASSPQGGGNYGYTF.

This clonotype came up a few times. V gene TRBV27 combines with J gene TRBJ2-7; TRBD1 matches at 8 bases. The CDR3 length is 15 residues. Trimming at V came to 8 bases and at J to 2 bases, leaving 11 bases not matched to a gene. The germline V gene has CDR1 MNHEY and CDR2 SMNVEV (reference sequence). CDR3 region: CASSETRQGPYEQYF. For the CDR3, the DNA is TGTGCCAGCTCCGAAACGCGACAGGGGCCCTACGAGCAGTACTTC.

This sequence joins TRBV6-5 and TRBJ2-3; the D is unclear. Trimming left V 0 bases short and J 3 bases short, with 7 bases between. The V gene's germline CDR1 is MNHEY and CDR2 SVGAGI. The CDR3 sequence is 14 residues long. The CDR3 nucleotides read TGTGCCAGCAGTTACTCTTTTTCGACAGATACGCAGTATTTT. Its translation is CASSYSFSTDTQYF.

This chain links TRBV11-2 with TRBJ2-1; the D is unclear. V lost 4 bases and J lost 6, with 10 bases in between. Germline CDR1 and CDR2: SGHAT and FQNNGV. This CDR3 is built from 13 residues. Here the CDR3 DNA reads TGTGCCAGCAGCTCCCAGGTTCTCAATGAGCAGTTCTTC. Translating gives CASSSQVLNEQFF.

In its sample, this clonotype was seen a few times. The rearrangement uses TRBV2 and TRBJ2-1; the match to TRBD2 covers 11 bases. V lost 3 bases and J lost 5; bases outside the gene matches: 9. Germline V gives CDR1 SNHLY, CDR2 FYNNEI. The CDR3 has 17 residues. The CDR3 protein is CASSDPVAGGRDNEQFF. For the CDR3, the DNA is TGTGCCAGCAGTGACCCAGTAGCGGGAGGGCGGGACAATGAGCAGTTCTTC.

The chain joins TRBV20-1 to TRBJ2-3, with 13 bases aligning to TRBD2. Germline CDR1 and CDR2: DFQATT and SNEGSKA (reference sequence). The CDR3 sequence is 16 residues long. Trimming cost V 1 base and J 1 base; bases outside gene matches: 2. CDR3 nucleotide sequence: TGCAGTGCTAGAGGGGGGACTAGCGGGGGCACAGATACGCAGTATTTT. Translation gives CSARGGTSGGTDTQYF.

This sequence joins TRBV24-1 and TRBJ1-5; TRBD1 matches at 7 bases. There are 17 residues in the CDR3. The V and J ends lost 2 bases and 6 bases, in that order; junction bases with no gene match: 12. From germline, CDR1 is KGHDR and CDR2 SFDVKD. CDR3 nucleotides: TGTGCCACCAGTGATTCCACCCGGACAGGCGGGAGTCAGCCCCAGCATTTT. This sequence encodes CATSDSTRTGGSQPQHF.

The chain is built from TRBV6-2 or TRBV6-3 and TRBJ2-7; TRBD2 is a possible D gene (7 bases). Trimming took off 7 bases at V and 3 bases at J, with 19 bases between the two ends. The CDR3 spans 15 residues. Germline CDR1 and CDR2: MNHEY and SVGEGT. The CDR3 loop reads CASTPIGGERYEQYF. The CDR3 region has the DNA TGTGCCAGCACTCCAATAGGGGGGGAGCGCTACGAGCAGTACTTC.

J is TRBJ2-7 and V is TRBV6-2 or TRBV6-3; 8 positions match TRBD2. After removal of 0 bases from V and 2 bases from J, the junction contained 6 bases not matched to a gene. The CDR3 is made up of 16 amino acids. Germline V gene lookup returns CDR1 MNHEY and CDR2 SVGEGT. This CDR3 reads CASSYSGLGDPYEQYF. Written as DNA, the CDR3 is TGTGCCAGCAGTTACTCGGGACTAGGGGACCCCTACGAGCAGTACTTC.

V usage is TRBV5-4 and J usage is TRBJ1-4, with D tentatively TRBD1 (6 bases). The CDR3 covers 15 residues. V shed 2 bases and J shed 5 bases, with 13 bases lying between them. Germline values: CDR1 SGHNT, CDR2 YYREEE (reference sequence). The CDR3 nucleotides read TGTGCCAGCAGCTTAACCGGGACACAGAATGAAAAACTGTTTTTT. This codes for CASSLTGTQNEKLFF.

This rearrangement joins TRBV6-1 to TRBJ2-7; D is unclear. V was trimmed by 4 bases and J by 0 bases, leaving 19 bases between them. There are 17 residues in the CDR3. Germline loops: CDR1 MNHNS, CDR2 SASEGT. The CDR3 DNA sequence: TGTGCCAGCAGTGTTGGGCGCTTCCCCCCCAGCTCCTACGAGCAGTACTTC. Translating it yields CASSVGRFPPSSYEQYF.

The sample holds a few counts of this clonotype. The rearrangement joins TRBV6-1 to TRBJ2-2; 9 nucleotides match TRBD1. This CDR3 has 16 residues. With 3 bases clipped from V and 7 bases from J, the junction kept 9 bases outside the gene matches. Germline V CDR1 and CDR2: MNHNS, SASEGT. The CDR3 DNA is TGTGCCAGCAGTGACCCATTCCGGGACAGGGTCGGGGAGCTGTTTTTT. Its protein product is CASSDPFRDRVGELFF.

On this clonotype itself: Being one base from a much bigger clone, this may be a read error. The CDR3 region is CSSSFRTGTGELFF. CDR3 sequence (DNA): TGTTCCAGCAGCTTCCGCACTGGGACCGGGGAGCTGTTTTTT. V gene TRBV7-2 combines with J gene TRBJ2-2; D call uncertain. The CDR3 covers 14 residues. Germline V gene data show CDR1 as SGHTA and CDR2 as FQGNSA.

V is TRBV29-1 and J is TRBJ2-1, with 7 positions matching TRBD2. The CDR3 covers 13 residues. J lost 3 bases, V lost 3 bases, and 2 bases had no gene match. The V gene's germline CDR1 is SQVTM and CDR2 ANQGSEA. The CDR3 region is CSVEGGFYNEQFF. The CDR3 DNA is TGCAGCGTTGAGGGAGGGTTCTACAATGAGCAGTTCTTC.

The rearrangement joins TRBV3-1 to TRBJ2-6; the D is unclear. Germline assignment: CDR1 LGHDT and CDR2 YNNKEL (reference sequence). With 1 base removed from V and 1 base from J, the gap between germline ends came to 8 bases. This CDR3 region has 16 residues. The DNA for the CDR3 is TGTGCCAGCAGCCAAGTGAAGCCATCTGGGGCCAACGTCCTGACTTTC. Protein: CASSQVKPSGANVLTF.

This clonotype has a handful of counts. This chain joins TRBV11-3 and TRBJ1-1, with a tentative D call TRBD1 (5 bases). This CDR3 contains 13 residues. The germline gives CDR1 SGHNT, CDR2 YENEEA. The V end lost 0 bases, the J end lost 5 bases, and 7 bases lay between the germline ends. This CDR3 reads CASSLERQTEAFF. The CDR3 DNA sequence: TGTGCCAGCAGCTTAGAGAGACAGACTGAAGCTTTCTTT. The variable domain in full, with the rest retrieved from reference TRBV11-3 and TRBJ1-1, is EAGVVQSPRYKIIEKKQPVAFWCNPISGHNTLYWYLQNLGQGPELLIRYENEEAVDDSQLPKDRFSAERLKGVDSTLKIQPAELGDSAVYLCASSLERQTEAFFGQGTRLTVV.

This clonotype showed up just a few times. V gene TRBV7-9 combines with J gene TRBJ2-3; 7 positions agree with TRBD1. CDR3 length equals 14 residues. With V trimmed by 3 bases and J by 2 bases, 2 bases remained unmatched. Germline V CDR1 and CDR2: SEHNR, FQNEAQ (reference sequence). The CDR3 DNA follows: TGTGCCAGCAGCTTGGGACAGCTCACAGATACGCAGTATTTT. It codes for CASSLGQLTDTQYF.

The genes are TRBV7-2 and TRBJ1-6; 11 bases are shared with TRBD1. Trimming took 7 bases from V and 7 from J; bases not matched to a gene: 6. The CDR3 runs 15 residues. The V gene's germline CDR1 is SGHTA and CDR2 FQGNSA. The DNA for the CDR3 is TGTGCCAGCATTCTAGGGACAGGGGGAAATTCACCCCTCCACTTT. This translates into CASILGTGGNSPLHF. Full variable domain (missing parts from reference TRBV7-2 and TRBJ1-6): GAGVSQSPSNKVTEKGKDVELRCDPISGHTALYWYRQSLGQGLEFLIYFQGNSAPDKSGLPSDRFSAERTGGSVSTLTIQRTQQEDSAVYLCASILGTGGNSPLHFGNGTRLTVT.

Note on this clonotype: The germline gene is not matched at one end of the junction; a read error may be the cause. V and J are TRBV12-3 or TRBV12-4 and TRBJ2-2, with a possible D match to TRBD1 (6 bases). The CDR3 has 15 amino acids. The CDR3 spells CDSSSQGRVTGELFF. The CDR3 coding sequence is TGTGACAGCAGTTCACAGGGTCGTGTCACCGGGGAGCTGTTTTTT.

The V and J genes are TRBV5-4 and TRBJ2-5, with no clear D. V was shortened by 5 bases and J by 3 bases, with 14 bases between the two germline ends. The V gene's germline CDR1 is SGHNT and CDR2 YYREEE (reference sequence). The CDR3 is made up of 14 amino acids. CDR3 bases: TGTGCCAGCAGTTCGGATCCCCAAAAAGAGACCCAGTACTTC. Amino acids: CASSSDPQKETQYF.

The V gene is TRBV19, the J gene TRBJ2-1; 7 bases map to TRBD1. Germline loops: CDR1 LNHDA, CDR2 SQIVND (reference sequence). CDR3 length: 17 residues. The V and J ends lost 5 bases and 6 bases, in that order; junction bases with no gene match: 16. CDR3 nucleotides: TGTGCCAGTAGTTTCTCTCAGACAGGGAGCCACCCCAATGAGCAGTTCTTC. This gives the protein CASSFSQTGSHPNEQFF.

The gene calls are TRBV14 and TRBJ1-1, with no clear D. Trimming removed 0 bases at V and 5 bases at J, with 13 bases between. The CDR3 is 15 residues long. The germline V gene has CDR1 SGHDN and CDR2 FVKESK. The CDR3 loop is CASSQEPTPLTEAFF. The CDR3 DNA reads as TGTGCCAGCAGCCAAGAGCCTACCCCGCTGACTGAAGCTTTCTTT.

The chain is built from TRBV6-1 and TRBJ1-2; TRBD1 agrees at 10 bases. This CDR3 spans 15 amino acids. Trimming removed 6 bases from V and 2 bases from J; junction bases left unmatched: 6. Germline V lookup: CDR1 MNHNS, CDR2 SASEGT. CDR3 coding DNA: TGTGCCAGCAGAGACAAGACAGGGGGCAACTATGGCTACACCTTC. Encoded protein: CASRDKTGGNYGYTF.